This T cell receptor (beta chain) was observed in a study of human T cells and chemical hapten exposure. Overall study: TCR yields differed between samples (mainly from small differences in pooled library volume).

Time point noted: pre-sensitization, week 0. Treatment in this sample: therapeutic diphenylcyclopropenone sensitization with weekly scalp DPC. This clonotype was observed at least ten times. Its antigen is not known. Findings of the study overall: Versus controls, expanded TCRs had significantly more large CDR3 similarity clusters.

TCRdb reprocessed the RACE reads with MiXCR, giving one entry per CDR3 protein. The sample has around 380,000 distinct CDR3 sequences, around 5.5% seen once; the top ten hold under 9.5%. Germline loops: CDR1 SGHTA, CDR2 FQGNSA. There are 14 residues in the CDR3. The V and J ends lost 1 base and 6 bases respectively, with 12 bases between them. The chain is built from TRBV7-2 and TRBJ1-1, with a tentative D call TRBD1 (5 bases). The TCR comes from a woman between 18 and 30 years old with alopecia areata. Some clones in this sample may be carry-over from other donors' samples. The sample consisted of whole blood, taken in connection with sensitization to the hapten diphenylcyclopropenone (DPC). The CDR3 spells CASSLGAGQPEAFF. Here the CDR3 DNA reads TGTGCCAGCAGCTTAGGGGCAGGGCAGCCTGAAGCTTTCTTT.